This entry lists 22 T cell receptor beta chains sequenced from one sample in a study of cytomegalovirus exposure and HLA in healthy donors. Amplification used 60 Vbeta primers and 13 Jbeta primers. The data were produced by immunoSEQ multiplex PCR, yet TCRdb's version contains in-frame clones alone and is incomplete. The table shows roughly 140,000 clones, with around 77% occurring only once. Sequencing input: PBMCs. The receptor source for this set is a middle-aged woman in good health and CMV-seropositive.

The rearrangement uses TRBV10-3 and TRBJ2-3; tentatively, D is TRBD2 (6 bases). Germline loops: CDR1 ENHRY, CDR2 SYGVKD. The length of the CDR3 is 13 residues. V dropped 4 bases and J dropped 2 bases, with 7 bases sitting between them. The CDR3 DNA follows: TGTGCCATCAGTGCTAGCGCCACAGATACGCAGTATTTT. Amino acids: CAISASATDTQYF.

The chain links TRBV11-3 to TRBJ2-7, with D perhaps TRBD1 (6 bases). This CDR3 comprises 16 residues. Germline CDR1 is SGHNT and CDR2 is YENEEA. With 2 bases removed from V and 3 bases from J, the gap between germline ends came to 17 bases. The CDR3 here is CASSLKWRRTDYEQYF. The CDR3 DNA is TGTGCCAGCAGCTTAAAGTGGCGGAGGACAGACTACGAGCAGTACTTC.

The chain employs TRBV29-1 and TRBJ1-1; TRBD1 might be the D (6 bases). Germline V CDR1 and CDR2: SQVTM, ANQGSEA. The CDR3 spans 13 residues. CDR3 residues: CSPQEGVNTEAFF. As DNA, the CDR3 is TGCAGTCCCCAAGAGGGGGTGAACACTGAAGCTTTCTTT.

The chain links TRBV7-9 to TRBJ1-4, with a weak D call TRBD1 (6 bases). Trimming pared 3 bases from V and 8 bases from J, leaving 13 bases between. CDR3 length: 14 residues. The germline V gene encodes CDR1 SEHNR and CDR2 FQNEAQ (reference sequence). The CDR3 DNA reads TGTGCCAGCAGCTTTATCGGGACACAAGAAAAACTGTTTTTT. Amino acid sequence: CASSFIGTQEKLFF.

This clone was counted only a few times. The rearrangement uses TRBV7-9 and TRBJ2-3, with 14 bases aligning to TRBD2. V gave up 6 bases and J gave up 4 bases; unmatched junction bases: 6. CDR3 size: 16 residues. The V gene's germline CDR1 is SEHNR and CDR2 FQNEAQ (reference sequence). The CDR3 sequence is CASSGGLAGAADTQYF. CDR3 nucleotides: TGTGCCAGCAGTGGGGGACTAGCGGGGGCAGCAGATACGCAGTATTTT.

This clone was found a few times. Here the CDR3 reads CASSASGGAGETQYF. The CDR3 DNA follows: TGCGCCAGCAGCGCTAGCGGGGGGGCCGGGGAGACCCAGTACTTC. The chain combines TRBV5-1 with TRBJ2-5, with 12 positions matching TRBD2. Germline CDR1 reads SGHRS; CDR2 reads YFSETQ. The junction had 6 bases not matched to a gene; V was cut back by 4 bases and J by 5 bases. The CDR3 contains 15 residues. Variable domain in full (rest from reference TRBV5-1 and TRBJ2-5): KAGVTQTPRYLIKTRGQQVTLSCSPISGHRSVSWYQQTPGQGLQFLFEYFSETQRNKGNFPGRFSGRQFSNSRSEMNVSTLELGDSALYLCASSASGGAGETQYFGPGTRLLVL.

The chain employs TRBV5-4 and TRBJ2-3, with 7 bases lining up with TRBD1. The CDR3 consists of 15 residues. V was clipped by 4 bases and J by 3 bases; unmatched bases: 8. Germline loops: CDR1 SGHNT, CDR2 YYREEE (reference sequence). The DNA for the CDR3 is TGTGCCAGCAGCCACAACAGGGGTGGTACAGATACGCAGTATTTT. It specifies CASSHNRGGTDTQYF.

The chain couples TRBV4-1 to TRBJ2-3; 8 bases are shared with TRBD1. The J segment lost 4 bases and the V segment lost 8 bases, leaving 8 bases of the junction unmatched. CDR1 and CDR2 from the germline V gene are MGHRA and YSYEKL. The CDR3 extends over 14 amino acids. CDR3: CASARTGWSDTQYF. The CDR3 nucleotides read TGCGCCAGCGCGCGGACAGGGTGGTCAGATACGCAGTATTTT.

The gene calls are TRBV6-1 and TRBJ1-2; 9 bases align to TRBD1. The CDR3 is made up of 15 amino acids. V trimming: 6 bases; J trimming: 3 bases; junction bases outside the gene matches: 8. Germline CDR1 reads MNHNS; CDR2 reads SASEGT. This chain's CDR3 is CASRRTGDDHYGYTF. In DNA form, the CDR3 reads TGTGCCAGCAGAAGGACAGGGGACGACCACTATGGCTACACCTTC.

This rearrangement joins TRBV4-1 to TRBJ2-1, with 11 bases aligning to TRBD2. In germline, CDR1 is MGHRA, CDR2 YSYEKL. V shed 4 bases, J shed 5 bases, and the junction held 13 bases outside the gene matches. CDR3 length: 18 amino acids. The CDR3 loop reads CASSLRLAGLSRNNEQFF. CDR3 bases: TGCGCCAGCAGCCTAAGACTAGCGGGGTTATCCCGGAACAATGAGCAGTTCTTC.

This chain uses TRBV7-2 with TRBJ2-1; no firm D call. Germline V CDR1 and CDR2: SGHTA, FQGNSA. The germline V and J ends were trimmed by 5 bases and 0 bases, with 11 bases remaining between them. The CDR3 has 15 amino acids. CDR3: CASSPWRSSYNEQFF. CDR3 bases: TGTGCCAGCAGCCCCTGGAGAAGCTCCTACAATGAGCAGTTCTTC. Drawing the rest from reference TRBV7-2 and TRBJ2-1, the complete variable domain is GAGVSQSPSNKVTEKGKDVELRCDPISGHTALYWYRQSLGQGLEFLIYFQGNSAPDKSGLPSDRFSAERTGGSVSTLTIQRTQQEDSAVYLCASSPWRSSYNEQFFGPGTRLTVL.

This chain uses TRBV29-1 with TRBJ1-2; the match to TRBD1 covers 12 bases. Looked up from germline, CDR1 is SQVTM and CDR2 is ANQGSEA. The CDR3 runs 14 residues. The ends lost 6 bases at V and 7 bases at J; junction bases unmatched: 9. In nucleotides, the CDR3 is TGCAGCGTGGCCGGGACAGGGGGCTTGCTTGGCTACACCTTC. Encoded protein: CSVAGTGGLLGYTF. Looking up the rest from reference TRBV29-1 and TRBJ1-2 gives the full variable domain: SAVISQKPSRDICQRGTSLTIQCQVDSQVTMMFWYRQQPGQSLTLIATANQGSEATYESGFVIDKFPISRPNLTFSTLTVSNMSPEDSSIYLCSVAGTGGLLGYTFGSGTRLTVV.

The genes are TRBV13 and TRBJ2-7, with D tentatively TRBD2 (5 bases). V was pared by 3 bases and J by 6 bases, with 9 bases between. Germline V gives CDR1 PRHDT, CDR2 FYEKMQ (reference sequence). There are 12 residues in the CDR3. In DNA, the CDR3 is TGTGCCAGCAGCTTGGGAAGCGGCGAGCAGTACTTC. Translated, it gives CASSLGSGEQYF.

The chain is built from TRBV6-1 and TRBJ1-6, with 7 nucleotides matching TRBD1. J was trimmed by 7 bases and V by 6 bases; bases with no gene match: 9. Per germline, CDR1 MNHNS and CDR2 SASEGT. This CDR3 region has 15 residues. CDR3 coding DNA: TGTGCCAGCAGAGGAACCGGGACAGCCAATTCACCCCTCCACTTT. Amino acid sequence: CASRGTGTANSPLHF.

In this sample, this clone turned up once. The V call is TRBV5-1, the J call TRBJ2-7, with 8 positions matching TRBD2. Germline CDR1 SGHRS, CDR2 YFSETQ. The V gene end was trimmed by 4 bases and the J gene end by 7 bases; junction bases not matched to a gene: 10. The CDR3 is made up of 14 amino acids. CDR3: CASSGTNREGEQYF. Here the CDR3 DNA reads TGCGCCAGCAGCGGGACTAACCGGGAGGGGGAGCAGTACTTC.

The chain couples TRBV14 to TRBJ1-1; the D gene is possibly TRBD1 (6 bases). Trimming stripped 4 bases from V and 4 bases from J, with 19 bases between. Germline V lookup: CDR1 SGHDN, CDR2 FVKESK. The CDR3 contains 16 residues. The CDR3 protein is CASSPRGRGAVTEAFF. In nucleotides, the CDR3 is TGTGCCAGCAGCCCCCGGGGGCGGGGGGCGGTCACTGAAGCTTTCTTT.

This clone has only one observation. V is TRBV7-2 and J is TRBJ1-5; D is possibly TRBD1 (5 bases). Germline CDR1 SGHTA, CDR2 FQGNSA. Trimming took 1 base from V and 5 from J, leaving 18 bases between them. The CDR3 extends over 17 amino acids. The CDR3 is CASSLDLSRGSHQPQHF. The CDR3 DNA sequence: TGTGCCAGCAGCTTAGATCTTTCCCGGGGGTCCCATCAGCCCCAGCATTTT.

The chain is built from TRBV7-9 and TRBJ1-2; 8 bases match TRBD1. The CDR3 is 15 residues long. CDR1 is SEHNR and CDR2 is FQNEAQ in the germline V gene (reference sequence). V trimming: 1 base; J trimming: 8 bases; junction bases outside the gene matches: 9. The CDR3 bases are TGTGCCAGCAGCTTAGGAACGCAGGGGGCAAAAGGCTACACCTTC. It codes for CASSLGTQGAKGYTF.

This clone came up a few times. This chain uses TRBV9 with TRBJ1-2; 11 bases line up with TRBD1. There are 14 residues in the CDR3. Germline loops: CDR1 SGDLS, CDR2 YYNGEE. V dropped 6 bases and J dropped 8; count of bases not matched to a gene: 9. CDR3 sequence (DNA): TGTGCCAGCAACCCGGGACAGGGGGGTGAAGGCTACACCTTC. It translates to CASNPGQGGEGYTF.

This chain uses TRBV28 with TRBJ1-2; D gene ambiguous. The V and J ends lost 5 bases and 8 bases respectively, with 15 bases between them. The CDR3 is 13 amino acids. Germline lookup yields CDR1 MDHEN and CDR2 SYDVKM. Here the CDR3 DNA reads TGTGCCAGCAGTCCCCTGAGGGTGGAAGGCTACACCTTC. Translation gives CASSPLRVEGYTF.

The chain's CDR3 is CASSLVQGSTEAFF. The DNA for the CDR3 is TGTGCCAGCAGCTTGGTTCAGGGATCCACTGAAGCTTTCTTT. V usage is TRBV5-4 and J usage is TRBJ1-1, with TRBD1 as a possible D gene (5 bases). Trimming stripped 0 bases from V and 4 bases from J, with 10 bases between. Germline V gene lookup returns CDR1 SGHNT and CDR2 YYREEE (reference sequence). The CDR3 is 14 residues long.

In nucleotides, the CDR3 is TGTGCCAGCTCGCCACATCGGACTAGCGGTGTAAATGAGCAGTTCTTC. Its translation: CASSPHRTSGVNEQFF. The chain is built from TRBV2 and TRBJ2-1, with TRBD2 identical over 10 bases. This CDR3 has 16 residues. With 8 bases clipped from V and 7 bases from J, the junction kept 14 bases outside the gene matches. Germline loops: CDR1 SNHLY, CDR2 FYNNEI.